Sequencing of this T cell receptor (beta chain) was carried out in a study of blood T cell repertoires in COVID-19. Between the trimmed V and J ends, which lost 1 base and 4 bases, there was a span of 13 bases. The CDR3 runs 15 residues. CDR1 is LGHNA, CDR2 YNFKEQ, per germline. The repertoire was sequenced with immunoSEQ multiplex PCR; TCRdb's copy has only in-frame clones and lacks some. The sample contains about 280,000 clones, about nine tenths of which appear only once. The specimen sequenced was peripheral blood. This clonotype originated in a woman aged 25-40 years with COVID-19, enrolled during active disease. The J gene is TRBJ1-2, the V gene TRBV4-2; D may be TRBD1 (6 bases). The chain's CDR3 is CASSQGQENSYGYTF. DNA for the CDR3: TGTGCCAGCAGCCAAGGACAGGAAAACTCCTATGGCTACACCTTC.